What follows are 3 T cell receptor beta chains derived from one specimen sequenced in a study of CD8+ T cells in alopecia areata. Sequencing relied on a cDNA template that was reverse transcribed from extracted RNA. Sequenced by immunoSEQ multiplex PCR; TCRdb stores in-frame clones only, minus some. The top ten hold around 2.8% of the sample, which has more than 90,000 clones, roughly 69% seen once. Sequencing used CD4+ T cells sorted from blood. The receptors were gathered from a human donor in good health.

The V gene is TRBV9, the J gene TRBJ2-3, with 7 bases identical to TRBD2. After removal of 4 bases from V and 4 bases from J, the junction contained 12 bases not matched to a gene. CDR3 length: 16 residues. Germline assignment: CDR1 SGDLS and CDR2 YYNGEE. The CDR3 DNA reads as TGTGCCAGCAGCACCCTGCCGGGGGGACGCGCAGATACGCAGTATTTT. Protein: CASSTLPGGRADTQYF.

The chain carries TRBV18 and TRBJ2-1, with 8 nucleotides matching TRBD1. V lost 2 bases and J lost 6; bases outside the gene matches: 0. Germline CDR1 is KGHSH and CDR2 is LQKENI. This CDR3 spans 13 amino acids. CDR3 bases: TGTGCCAGCTCACCAGGGACAGGCAATGAGCAGTTCTTC. This gives the protein CASSPGTGNEQFF.

This clone was recorded a few times. The V gene is TRBV20-1, the J gene TRBJ2-7; no clear D gene. The germline V and J ends were trimmed by 6 bases and 5 bases, with 8 bases remaining between them. Germline assignment: CDR1 DFQATT and CDR2 SNEGSKA (reference sequence). The CDR3 spans 10 residues. The CDR3 spells CSAGPHEQYF. CDR3 sequence (DNA): TGCAGTGCGGGCCCCCACGAGCAGTACTTC.